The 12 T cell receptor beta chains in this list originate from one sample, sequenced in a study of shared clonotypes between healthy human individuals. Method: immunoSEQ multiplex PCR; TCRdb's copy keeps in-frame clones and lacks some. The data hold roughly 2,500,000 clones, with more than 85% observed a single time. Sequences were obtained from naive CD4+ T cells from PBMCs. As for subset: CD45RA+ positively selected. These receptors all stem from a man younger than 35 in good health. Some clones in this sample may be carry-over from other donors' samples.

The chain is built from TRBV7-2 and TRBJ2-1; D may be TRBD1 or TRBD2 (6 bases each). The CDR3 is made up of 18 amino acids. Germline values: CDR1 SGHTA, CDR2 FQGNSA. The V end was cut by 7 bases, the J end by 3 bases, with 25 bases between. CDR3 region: CASTKRGVSRPFYNEQFF. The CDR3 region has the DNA TGTGCCAGCACTAAGAGGGGGGTCAGTCGACCCTTCTACAATGAGCAGTTCTTC. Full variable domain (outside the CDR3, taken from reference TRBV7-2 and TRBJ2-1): GAGVSQSPSNKVTEKGKDVELRCDPISGHTALYWYRQSLGQGLEFLIYFQGNSAPDKSGLPSDRFSAERTGGSVSTLTIQRTQQEDSAVYLCASTKRGVSRPFYNEQFFGPGTRLTVL.

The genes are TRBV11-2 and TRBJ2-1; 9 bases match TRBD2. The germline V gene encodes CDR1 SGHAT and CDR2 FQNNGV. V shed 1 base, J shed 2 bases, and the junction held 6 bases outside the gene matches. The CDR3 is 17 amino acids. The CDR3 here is CASSLVGLAGPYNEQFF. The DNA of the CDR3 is TGTGCCAGCAGCTTAGTAGGCCTAGCGGGACCCTACAATGAGCAGTTCTTC.

CDR3 sequence (DNA): TGTGCCAGCAGTGGGACAGGCGCTTACAATGAGCAGTTCTTC. The encoded protein is CASSGTGAYNEQFF. The chain couples TRBV27 to TRBJ2-1; 8 bases agree with TRBD1. The CDR3 loop spans 14 amino acids. V lost 5 bases to trimming and J lost 4 bases; unmatched junction nucleotides: 4. Per germline, CDR1 MNHEY and CDR2 SMNVEV (reference sequence).

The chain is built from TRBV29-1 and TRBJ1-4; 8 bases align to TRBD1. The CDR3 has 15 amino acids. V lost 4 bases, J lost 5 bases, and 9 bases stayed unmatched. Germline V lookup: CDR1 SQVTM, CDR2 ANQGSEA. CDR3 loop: CSVGHPGQANEKLFF. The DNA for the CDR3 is TGCAGCGTTGGGCACCCGGGACAGGCCAATGAAAAACTGTTTTTT.

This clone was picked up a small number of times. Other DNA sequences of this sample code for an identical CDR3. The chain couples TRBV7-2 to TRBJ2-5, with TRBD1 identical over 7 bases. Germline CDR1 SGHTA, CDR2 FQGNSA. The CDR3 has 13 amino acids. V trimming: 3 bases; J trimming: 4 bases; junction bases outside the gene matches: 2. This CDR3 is CASSLNRGETQYF. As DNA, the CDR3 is TGTGCCAGCAGCTTGAACAGGGGAGAGACCCAGTACTTC.

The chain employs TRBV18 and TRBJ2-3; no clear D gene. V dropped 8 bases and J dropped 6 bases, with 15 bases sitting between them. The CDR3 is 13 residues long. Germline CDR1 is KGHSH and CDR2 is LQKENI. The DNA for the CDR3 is TGTGCCAGCGTGAGCAATCCGTTCGATACGCAGTATTTT. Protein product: CASVSNPFDTQYF.

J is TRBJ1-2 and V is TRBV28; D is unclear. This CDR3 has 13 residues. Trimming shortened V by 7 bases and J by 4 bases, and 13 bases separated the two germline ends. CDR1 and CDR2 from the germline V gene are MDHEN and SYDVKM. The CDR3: CASMDEVVYGYTF. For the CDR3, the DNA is TGTGCCAGCATGGACGAGGTCGTCTATGGCTACACCTTC.

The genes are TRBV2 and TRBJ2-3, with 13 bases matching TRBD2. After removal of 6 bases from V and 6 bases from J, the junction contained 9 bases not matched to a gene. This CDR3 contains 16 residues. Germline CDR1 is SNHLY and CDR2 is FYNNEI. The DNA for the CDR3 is TGTGCCAGCAGCTCCGGGACTAGCGGGGAGAAGGATACGCAGTATTTT. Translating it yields CASSSGTSGEKDTQYF.

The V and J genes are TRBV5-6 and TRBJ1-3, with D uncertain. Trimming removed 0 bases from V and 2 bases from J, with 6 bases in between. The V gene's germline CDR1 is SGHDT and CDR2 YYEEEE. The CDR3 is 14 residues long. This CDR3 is CASSLGMTGNTIYF. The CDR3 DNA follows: TGTGCCAGCAGCTTGGGTATGACTGGAAACACCATATATTTT.

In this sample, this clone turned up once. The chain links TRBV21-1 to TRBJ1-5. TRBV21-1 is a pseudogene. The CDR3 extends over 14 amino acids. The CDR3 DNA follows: TGTGCCAGCAGCGAGGTGGGGGGGAGGCAGCCCCAGCATTTT. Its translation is CASSEVGGRQPQHF.

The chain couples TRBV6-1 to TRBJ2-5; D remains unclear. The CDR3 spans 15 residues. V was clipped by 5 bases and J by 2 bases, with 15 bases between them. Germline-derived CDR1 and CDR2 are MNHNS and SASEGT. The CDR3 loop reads CASSQLARRQETQYF. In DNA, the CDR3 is TGTGCCAGCAGTCAGCTGGCCAGGAGACAAGAGACCCAGTACTTC.

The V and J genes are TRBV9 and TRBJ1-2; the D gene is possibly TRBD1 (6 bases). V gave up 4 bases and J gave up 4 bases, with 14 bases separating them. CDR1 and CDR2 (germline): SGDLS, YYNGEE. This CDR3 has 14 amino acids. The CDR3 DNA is TGTGCCAGCAGCACAGGGCAGAGGAGCTATGGCTACACCTTC. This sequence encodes CASSTGQRSYGYTF.